This entry features one T cell receptor beta chain sequence. Its antigen remains unknown. The sample is drawn from a study of cytomegalovirus exposure and HLA in healthy donors. Overall study findings and caveats: The study flagged roughly 150 TCR beta chains as cytomegalovirus-associated. Prior analysis indicated that the majority of TCR beta V segments exhibited productivity approximately 87% or approximately 30% of the time.

The PCR employed 60 Vbeta primers together with 13 Jbeta primers. This table comes from immunoSEQ multiplex PCR, and its TCRdb copy is limited to in-frame clones, with some not included. The sample shows about 210,000 clones, roughly 78% of them seen only once. The CDR3 length is 15 residues. Germline CDR1 SGHDT, CDR2 YYEEEE. V was pared by 0 bases and J by 4 bases, with 11 bases between. The sequence came from a boy younger than 18 in good health and CMV-seronegative. This chain links TRBV5-6 with TRBJ2-1; D might be TRBD2 (5 bases). The sequencing sample was made of PBMCs. CDR3 residues: CASSLAPDSYNEQFF. The CDR3 DNA reads TGTGCCAGCAGCTTGGCTCCGGACTCTTACAATGAGCAGTTCTTC.